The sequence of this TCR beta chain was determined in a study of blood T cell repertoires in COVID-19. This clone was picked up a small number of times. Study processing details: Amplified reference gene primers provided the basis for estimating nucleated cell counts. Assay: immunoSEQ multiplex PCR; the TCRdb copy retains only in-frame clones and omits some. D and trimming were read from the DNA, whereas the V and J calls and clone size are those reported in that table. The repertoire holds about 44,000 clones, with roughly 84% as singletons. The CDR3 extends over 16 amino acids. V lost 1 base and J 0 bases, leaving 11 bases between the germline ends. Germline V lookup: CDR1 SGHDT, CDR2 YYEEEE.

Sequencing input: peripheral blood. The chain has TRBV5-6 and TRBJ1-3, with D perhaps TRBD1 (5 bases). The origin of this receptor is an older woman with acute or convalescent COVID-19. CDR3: CASSLTMGGSGNTIYF. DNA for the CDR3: TGTGCCAGCAGCTTGACCATGGGGGGCTCTGGAAACACCATATATTTT.